These T cell receptor beta chains were read from a single sample in a study of blood T cell repertoires in COVID-19. Profiled with immunoSEQ multiplex PCR; TCRdb holds only in-frame clones, not every one. The sample records about 200,000 clones, approximately 86% being singletons. Sequencing was carried out using PBMCs or T cells enriched from blood (not recorded which). All receptors derive from a woman aged 60-75 years with acute COVID-19. Each CDR3 is given with its conserved first and last residue. Each record gives: clone size, V gene, D gene, J gene, CDR3 DNA, CDR3 protein. A D gene is named only where the DNA matches it firmly. Some rows mark clone size as missing; the rest say once, few, many or name a class of expanded clone.

clone size: few; V gene: TRBV5-8; D gene: -; J gene: TRBJ1-2; CDR3 DNA: TGTGCCAGCAGCATTAGGGGGAATGGCTACACCTTC; CDR3 protein: CASSIRGNGYTF
clone size: -; V gene: TRBV21-1; D gene: -; J gene: TRBJ2-4; CDR3 DNA: TGTGCCAGAGGGACTAGCGGGCCCCACTATCTAGCCAAAAACATTCAGTACTTC; CDR3 protein: CARGTSGPHYLAKNIQYF
clone size: -; V gene: TRBV30; D gene: -; J gene: TRBJ1-1; CDR3 DNA: TGTGCCTGGAGTCCAGGGCAGGTAGGGTCAACCGGAGCTTTCTTT; CDR3 protein: CAWSPGQVGSTGAFF
clone size: once; V gene: TRBV6-2/TRBV6-3; D gene: -; J gene: TRBJ2-1; CDR3 DNA: TGTGCCAGCAGTGACCCGGGCAGGGCTGGCGAGCAGTTCTTC; CDR3 protein: CASSDPGRAGEQFF
clone size: -; V gene: TRBV5-8; D gene: -; J gene: TRBJ1-5; CDR3 DNA: TGTGCCAGCAGCCCGGACAGCCGGGATAATCAGCCCCAGCATTTT; CDR3 protein: CASSPDSRDNQPQHF
clone size: -; V gene: TRBV13; D gene: -; J gene: TRBJ1-2; CDR3 DNA: TGTGCCACCAAGCCGGGGGGTGGGTCCTATGGCTACACCTTC; CDR3 protein: CATKPGGGSYGYTF
clone size: -; V gene: TRBV18; D gene: -; J gene: TRBJ1-2; CDR3 DNA: TGTGCCAGCTCACCGACGGGAGGGAATGGCTACACCTTC; CDR3 protein: CASSPTGGNGYTF
clone size: few; V gene: TRBV7-2; D gene: TRBD1; J gene: TRBJ1-1; CDR3 DNA: TGTGCCAGCAGTTTCCGGGACAGGGTCCACACTGAAGCTTTCTTT; CDR3 protein: CASSFRDRVHTEAFF
clone size: once; V gene: TRBV11-2; D gene: -; J gene: TRBJ2-1; CDR3 DNA: TGTGCCAGCAGCTTGAGCTACTCATCCTACAATGAGCAGTTCTTC; CDR3 protein: CASSLSYSSYNEQFF
clone size: -; V gene: TRBV30; D gene: -; J gene: TRBJ1-2; CDR3 DNA: TGTGCCTGGGGCGTTGAGGCGAACTATGGCTACACCTTC; CDR3 protein: CAWGVEANYGYTF
clone size: few; V gene: TRBV19; D gene: -; J gene: TRBJ1-5; CDR3 DNA: TGTGCCAGTAGTATAGACAGGGCAAATCAGCCCCAGCATTTT; CDR3 protein: CASSIDRANQPQHF
clone size: once; V gene: TRBV7-2; D gene: TRBD1; J gene: TRBJ2-5; CDR3 DNA: TGTGCCAGCACCCCTAAGAGGACAGGGGGGGAGACCCAGTACTTC; CDR3 protein: CASTPKRTGGETQYF
clone size: once; V gene: TRBV4-3; D gene: TRBD1; J gene: TRBJ1-6; CDR3 DNA: TGCGCCAGCAGCCAAGGGGCTTCGGACAGGGGAAATTCACCCCTCCACTTT; CDR3 protein: CASSQGASDRGNSPLHF
clone size: -; V gene: TRBV28; D gene: TRBD1; J gene: TRBJ1-1; CDR3 DNA: TGTGCCAGCAGGACCCGGGACAGGGGGCCTATGAACACTGAAGCTTTCTTT; CDR3 protein: CASRTRDRGPMNTEAFF
clone size: -; V gene: TRBV14; D gene: -; J gene: TRBJ2-1; CDR3 DNA: TGTGCCAGCAGCCGAGAGTTAGCGGCCGTGGGAGAGCAGTTCTTC; CDR3 protein: CASSRELAAVGEQFF
clone size: -; V gene: TRBV2; D gene: -; J gene: TRBJ1-2; CDR3 DNA: TGTGCCAGCAGTGAGTTGGCTTATGGCTACACCTTC; CDR3 protein: CASSELAYGYTF
clone size: -; V gene: TRBV7-2; D gene: TRBD1; J gene: TRBJ1-5; CDR3 DNA: TGTGCCAGCAGCCTCCGGACAGGGGGCCTTCAGCCCCAGCATTTT; CDR3 protein: CASSLRTGGLQPQHF
clone size: -; V gene: TRBV11-3; D gene: -; J gene: TRBJ1-2; CDR3 DNA: TGTGCCAGCAGCGGCGACGGGGGCTATGGCTACACCTTC; CDR3 protein: CASSGDGGYGYTF
clone size: -; V gene: TRBV5-1; D gene: TRBD1; J gene: TRBJ2-2; CDR3 DNA: TGCGCCAGCAGCAGGACAGGGGTAGTTGGCACCGGGGAGCTGTTTTTT; CDR3 protein: CASSRTGVVGTGELFF
clone size: few; V gene: TRBV19; D gene: TRBD1; J gene: TRBJ1-5; CDR3 DNA: TGTGCCAGTCGAACTACAGGGGGGAGCAATCAGCCCCAGCATTTT; CDR3 protein: CASRTTGGSNQPQHF
clone size: -; V gene: TRBV5-1; D gene: TRBD1; J gene: TRBJ1-2; CDR3 DNA: TGCGCCAGTGGGGGACAGGGCGACAGCTACACCTTC; CDR3 protein: CASGGQGDSYTF
clone size: -; V gene: TRBV2; D gene: TRBD1; J gene: TRBJ2-1; CDR3 DNA: TGTGCCAGCAGGGTAGACAGGGGCTCCTACAATGAGCAGTTCTTC; CDR3 protein: CASRVDRGSYNEQFF
clone size: -; V gene: TRBV30; D gene: -; J gene: TRBJ1-5; CDR3 DNA: TGTGCCTGGAGTGTTGGGAGAAGGGCGACCCGCAATCAGCCCCAGCATTTT; CDR3 protein: CAWSVGRRATRNQPQHF
clone size: -; V gene: TRBV29-1; D gene: -; J gene: TRBJ1-1; CDR3 DNA: TGCAGCGTAGGACAGCCGGCGGGAGCTTTCTTT; CDR3 protein: CSVGQPAGAFF
clone size: -; V gene: TRBV4-2; D gene: -; J gene: TRBJ2-5; CDR3 DNA: TGTGCCAGCAGCCAAGATCCGGGACTGCACGGAACCCAGTACTTC; CDR3 protein: CASSQDPGLHGTQYF
clone size: once; V gene: TRBV7-9; D gene: -; J gene: TRBJ2-3; CDR3 DNA: TGTGCCAGCAGTTACGGGTCTAAAGATACGCAGTATTTT; CDR3 protein: CASSYGSKDTQYF
clone size: -; V gene: TRBV11-2; D gene: -; J gene: TRBJ1-4; CDR3 DNA: TGTGCCAGCAGCTTAGAACAGGGCCATGAAAAACTGTTTTTT; CDR3 protein: CASSLEQGHEKLFF
clone size: -; V gene: TRBV27; D gene: -; J gene: TRBJ2-7; CDR3 DNA: TGTGCCAGCAGTTTGGGGGGTCGGTCCGCCTACGAGCAGTACTTC; CDR3 protein: CASSLGGRSAYEQYF
clone size: -; V gene: TRBV9; D gene: TRBD2; J gene: TRBJ2-1; CDR3 DNA: TGTGCCAGCGGCCGATGGGGAGGGAATGAGCAGTTCTTC; CDR3 protein: CASGRWGGNEQFF
clone size: -; V gene: TRBV29-1; D gene: -; J gene: TRBJ1-1; CDR3 DNA: TGCAGCGTTGAATCGGGGGGGGCTGATCGCCAAAGGGTAGCTTTCTTT; CDR3 protein: CSVESGGADRQRVAFF
clone size: -; V gene: TRBV4-2; D gene: -; J gene: TRBJ1-5; CDR3 DNA: TGTGCCAGCAGCCAAGATCGAGGGAGGGATCAGCCCCAGCATTTT; CDR3 protein: CASSQDRGRDQPQHF
clone size: few; V gene: TRBV27; D gene: -; J gene: TRBJ1-5; CDR3 DNA: TGTGCCAGCAGTCCGAAGCCCAATCAGCCCCAGCATTTT; CDR3 protein: CASSPKPNQPQHF
clone size: -; V gene: TRBV15; D gene: TRBD2; J gene: TRBJ2-1; CDR3 DNA: TGTGCCACCAGCAGACCGACTAGCGGGGGGTACAATGAGCAGTTCTTC; CDR3 protein: CATSRPTSGGYNEQFF
clone size: -; V gene: TRBV27; D gene: TRBD1; J gene: TRBJ1-2; CDR3 DNA: TGTGCCAGCGTCCCCCTCGGGACAGGCGTCTATGGCTACACCTTC; CDR3 protein: CASVPLGTGVYGYTF
clone size: -; V gene: TRBV11-3; D gene: -; J gene: TRBJ1-1; CDR3 DNA: TGTGCCAGCAGCTTAGATGGACAGCACACTGAAGCTTTCTTT; CDR3 protein: CASSLDGQHTEAFF
clone size: -; V gene: TRBV19; D gene: -; J gene: TRBJ2-7; CDR3 DNA: TGTGCCAGTAGTATTGAGGGGTCTAGCGCCCACGAGCAGTACTTC; CDR3 protein: CASSIEGSSAHEQYF
clone size: -; V gene: TRBV3-1/TRBV3-2; D gene: -; J gene: TRBJ2-3; CDR3 DNA: TGTGCCAGCAGCTCAAGCGGTCAGGGGTATAGCACAGATACGCAGTATTTT; CDR3 protein: CASSSSGQGYSTDTQYF
clone size: -; V gene: TRBV6-4; D gene: -; J gene: TRBJ2-2; CDR3 DNA: TGTGCCAGCAGTGAAAGAGGGCTCTCCACCGGGGAGCTGTTTTTT; CDR3 protein: CASSERGLSTGELFF
clone size: -; V gene: TRBV21-1; D gene: -; J gene: TRBJ2-7; CDR3 DNA: TGTGCCAGCGGGGGAGGTCAGTTACTTTACGAGCAGTACTTC; CDR3 protein: CASGGGQLLYEQYF
clone size: -; V gene: TRBV5-1; D gene: TRBD1; J gene: TRBJ2-7; CDR3 DNA: TGCGCCAGCAGCCGGGGACAGGGTTTCTACGAGCAGTACTTC; CDR3 protein: CASSRGQGFYEQYF
clone size: -; V gene: TRBV10-3; D gene: -; J gene: TRBJ1-1; CDR3 DNA: TGTGCCATCAGTGATATTAGGACTACTGAAGCTTTCTTT; CDR3 protein: CAISDIRTTEAFF